Below, 21 T cell receptor beta chains from the same sample are listed, as sequenced in a study of neurological immune-mediated disorders. TCRdb re-called the 5' RACE reads through MiXCR, storing one row per CDR3 protein. The sample holds 65,000 to 85,000 distinct CDR3 sequences, 2.5% to 4% seen once. The sequencing sample was made of PBMCs. Receptors originate from a woman aged 45-65 years with multiple sclerosis.

This clonotype has ten or more counts. The rearrangement uses TRBV27 and TRBJ2-3; TRBD2 might be the D (5 bases). The V gene's germline CDR1 is MNHEY and CDR2 SMNVEV (reference sequence). The CDR3 has 15 residues. The V end was cut by 5 bases, the J end by 7 bases, with 19 bases between. CDR3 sequence reads: CASSPRRGIGNTQYF. The CDR3 nucleotides read TGTGCCAGCAGTCCCCGTAGAGGGATAGGAAATACGCAGTATTTT.

This clonotype was seen repeatedly, ten times or more. For the CDR3, the DNA is TGTGCCAGCAGCGCAGTAAGCGTCCCAAACTCCTACAATGAGCAGTTCTTC. As protein: CASSAVSVPNSYNEQFF. The rearrangement uses TRBV9 and TRBJ2-1; D not certain. Germline CDR1 SGDLS, CDR2 YYNGEE. The CDR3 is 17 residues long. V dropped 3 bases and J dropped 0 bases, with 16 bases sitting between them. Using reference TRBV9 and TRBJ2-1 for the parts outside the CDR3, the full variable domain is DSGVTQTPKHLITATGQRVTLRCSPRSGDLSVYWYQQSLDQGLQFLIQYYNGEERAKGNILERFSAQQFPDLHSELNLSSLELGDSALYFCASSAVSVPNSYNEQFFGPGTRLTVL.

This clonotype has at least ten counts. The chain has TRBV7-9 and TRBJ2-1; 11 nucleotides line up with TRBD2. The CDR3 contains 14 residues. Trimming removed 5 bases from V and 8 bases from J; junction bases left unmatched: 5. Germline values: CDR1 SEHNR, CDR2 FQNEAQ (reference sequence). DNA for the CDR3: TGTGCCAGCAGCCCTAGCGGGGGGACCTATGAGCAGTTCTTC. It codes for CASSPSGGTYEQFF.

With regard to this clonotype: A much larger clone lies a single base off, so this may be a read error. No conserved phenylalanine or tryptophan ends this CDR3, so it is likely a read error. DNA of the CDR3: TGTGCCATCAGTGTAAGTGGAGAGACCCAGTACATC. It translates to CAISVSGETQYI. The chain uses TRBV10-3 and TRBJ2-5; D remains ambiguous. The CDR3 is made up of 12 amino acids. CDR1 is ENHRY, CDR2 SYGVKD, per germline. The germline V and J ends were trimmed by 4 bases and 4 bases, with 7 bases remaining between them.

Concerning this clonotype itself: A much larger clone differs by one base, so this may be a read error. The rearrangement uses TRBV9 and TRBJ2-7, with D possibly TRBD2 on 5 matching bases. From germline, CDR1 is SGDLS and CDR2 YYNGEE. The V and J ends lost 4 bases and 0 bases respectively, with 11 bases between them. The CDR3 contains 14 residues. CDR3 region: CASSPGKGSYEQYF. CDR3 DNA: TGTGCCAGCAGCCCGGGAAAGGGCTCCTACGAGCAGTACTTC. Full variable domain (outside the CDR3, taken from reference TRBV9 and TRBJ2-7): DSGVTQTPKHLITATGQRVTLRCSPRSGDLSVYWYQQSLDQGLQFLIQYYNGEERAKGNILERFSAQQFPDLHSELNLSSLELGDSALYFCASSPGKGSYEQYFGPGTRLTVT.

In the case of this clonotype: The junction departs from the called germline gene at one end, perhaps through a read error. The chain recombines TRBV20-1 with TRBJ2-3; 9 bases match TRBD2. The germline gives CDR1 DFQATT, CDR2 SNEGSKA (reference sequence). The CDR3 length is 15 residues. DNA for the CDR3: TGCAGTGCTACCCCCCTAGCGGGGTGGACAGATAAGCAGTATTTT. It yields the protein CSATPLAGWTDKQYF.

This clonotype showed up just a few times. A clone one base away is much larger, so this may be a read error. In DNA form, the CDR3 reads TGTGCCAGCAGCCGGATCTCTGGAAAAACCATATATTTT. Its translation is CASSRISGKTIYF. This chain joins TRBV3-1 and TRBJ1-3; D is unclear. Germline assignment: CDR1 LGHDT and CDR2 YNNKEL (reference sequence). This CDR3 comprises 13 residues.

This clonotype showed up many times. J is TRBJ1-2 and V is TRBV29-1; 7 positions agree with TRBD1. The germline V gene has CDR1 SQVTM and CDR2 ANQGSEA. Trimming at V came to 7 bases and at J to 6 bases, leaving 26 bases not matched to a gene. There are 18 residues in the CDR3. The CDR3: CSAHKITMTGMGADGYTF. The CDR3, as DNA: TGCAGCGCGCACAAAATAACGATGACAGGGATGGGCGCCGATGGCTACACCTTC.

This clonotype was recorded at least ten times. This rearrangement joins TRBV12-3 or TRBV12-4 to TRBJ2-3; the match to TRBD2 covers 9 bases. The CDR3 loop spans 15 amino acids. Germline trimming cut 1 base from V and 4 bases from J; bases unmatched to any gene: 3. The CDR3 DNA reads TGTGCCAGCAGTTTAGGCGGGAGGGCCCCAGATACGCAGTATTTT. This codes for CASSLGGRAPDTQYF.

This clonotype was observed at least ten times. The chain employs TRBV7-9 and TRBJ2-7, with D perhaps matching TRBD1 (5 bases). The V end lost 0 bases, the J end lost 6 bases, and 6 bases lay between the germline ends. In germline, CDR1 is SEHNR, CDR2 FQNEAQ (reference sequence). CDR3 length: 12 amino acids. CDR3 protein: CASSLAGREQYV. For the CDR3, the DNA is TGTGCCAGCAGCTTAGCGGGGCGCGAGCAGTACGTC.

This clonotype was picked up many times. The chain recombines TRBV3-1 with TRBJ2-1, with D perhaps matching TRBD2 (5 bases). This CDR3 spans 12 amino acids. Between the trimmed V and J ends, which lost 6 bases and 10 bases, there was a span of 13 bases. The V gene's germline CDR1 is LGHDT and CDR2 YNNKEL (reference sequence). The CDR3 is CASSPSGYEQFF. The CDR3 coding sequence is TGTGCCAGCAGTCCTTCGGGATACGAGCAGTTCTTC.

This clonotype was recorded at least ten times. This chain links TRBV6-6 with TRBJ1-1; possibly TRBD1 for D (6 bases). The V end lost 3 bases, the J end lost 3 bases, and 11 bases lay between the germline ends. Germline V gene lookup returns CDR1 MNHNY and CDR2 SVGAGI (reference sequence). The CDR3 totals 14 residues. The CDR3 here is CASSYPGVDTEAFF. DNA for the CDR3: TGTGCCAGCAGTTATCCAGGGGTGGACACTGAAGCTTTCTTT.

This clonotype has only a few counts. This could be a read error, since a much larger clone is one nucleotide away. This sequence joins TRBV4-3 and TRBJ2-3, with D perhaps TRBD1 or TRBD2 (7 bases each). This CDR3 has 15 amino acids. V lost 3 bases to trimming and J lost 3 bases, with 13 bases between them. Germline CDR1 is LGHNA and CDR2 is YSLEER. CDR3 region: CASSHDREGTDTQYF. The CDR3 DNA is TGCGCCAGCAGCCACGACAGGGAGGGGACAGATACGCAGTATTTT.

At least ten counts were recorded for this clonotype. The rearrangement joins TRBV18 to TRBJ2-1; 8 bases map to TRBD1. The CDR3 sequence is 14 residues long. The V gene's germline CDR1 is KGHSH and CDR2 LQKENI. Trimming took 2 bases from V and 6 from J; bases not matched to a gene: 3. The chain's CDR3 is CASSPEDRGNEQFF. The CDR3 nucleotides are TGTGCCAGCTCACCAGAAGACAGGGGCAATGAGCAGTTCTTC.

Regarding this clonotype: A read error may be the cause here, since a much bigger clone is one base away. The chain recombines TRBV7-6 with TRBJ2-4; 11 bases are a match to TRBD1. Per the germline V gene, CDR1 is SGHVS and CDR2 is FNYEAQ. Trimming removed 2 bases from V and 10 bases from J; junction bases left unmatched: 7. CDR3 length: 15 residues. CDR3 region: CASSLSGTGGEIQYF. The CDR3, as DNA: TGTGCCAGCAGCTTAAGTGGGACAGGGGGAGAAATTCAGTACTTC.

This clonotype was counted at least ten times. The rearrangement links TRBV19 to TRBJ2-1, with D unclear. Germline V gene data show CDR1 as LNHDA and CDR2 as SQIVND (reference sequence). The V end was cut by 7 bases, the J end by 9 bases, with 10 bases between. The CDR3 sequence is 11 residues long. The CDR3 sequence is CASTLGSEQFF. CDR3 in DNA: TGTGCCAGTACCCTGGGCTCTGAGCAGTTCTTC.

This clonotype showed up many times. This sequence joins TRBV27 and TRBJ2-1; 7 nucleotides align to TRBD1. In germline, CDR1 is MNHEY, CDR2 SMNVEV (reference sequence). J gave up 8 bases and V 10 bases, and 14 bases lay outside the gene matches. This CDR3 has 14 amino acids. CDR3 sequence reads: CATYPHRDSYEQFF. The CDR3 DNA follows: TGTGCCACCTACCCCCACCGGGACAGCTATGAGCAGTTCTTC.

This clonotype was picked up many times. The chain links TRBV2 to TRBJ2-3, with D possibly TRBD1 on 5 matching bases. Germline V CDR1 and CDR2: SNHLY, FYNNEI. The CDR3 has 13 residues. Trimming removed 8 bases from V and 2 bases from J, with 11 bases in between. CDR3 in amino acids: CASRRTYTDTQYF. As DNA, the CDR3 is TGTGCCAGCCGCAGGACATACACAGATACGCAGTATTTT.

This clonotype was counted at least ten times. The gene calls are TRBV5-1 and TRBJ2-3; D call uncertain. The CDR3 runs 15 residues. Germline V gene lookup returns CDR1 SGHRS and CDR2 YFSETQ. V was pared by 0 bases and J by 1 base, with 9 bases between. CDR3 in DNA: TGCGCCAGCAGCTTGGGCTTCCCCCGCACAGATACGCAGTATTTT. It is translated as CASSLGFPRTDTQYF.

This clonotype was seen repeatedly, ten times or more. The gene calls are TRBV6-4 and TRBJ2-5; TRBD2 matches at 8 bases. With 2 bases clipped from V and 4 bases from J, the junction kept 0 bases outside the gene matches. CDR3 length equals 13 residues. Germline CDR1 is MRHNA and CDR2 is SNTAGT. The CDR3 DNA follows: TGTGCCAGCAGTGACCGGGGGGGAGAGACCCAGTACTTC. Amino acid sequence: CASSDRGGETQYF.

The table lists this clonotype with many counts. In DNA, the CDR3 is TGTGCCACCAGGGACCGACAGGGAAACACCATATATTTT. This gives the protein CATRDRQGNTIYF. V usage is TRBV15 and J usage is TRBJ1-3; possibly TRBD1 for D (5 bases). The CDR3 is 13 amino acids. Germline V gene data show CDR1 as LNHNV and CDR2 as YYDKDF (reference sequence). V lost 6 bases and J 4 bases, leaving 10 bases between the germline ends. The whole variable domain, filled in from reference TRBV15 and TRBJ1-3, reads DAMVIQNPRYQVTQFGKPVTLSCSQTLNHNVMYWYQQKSSQAPKLLFHYYDKDFNNEADTPDNFQSRRPNTSFCFLDIRSPGLGDTAMYLCATRDRQGNTIYFGEGSWLTVV.